The T cell receptor beta chain under discussion was sequenced for a study of beta chain features in type 1 diabetes. Notes on the study in general: Type 1 diabetes patients showed a moderate but significant shortening of TCRB CDR3s in all four CD4+ subsets. Cells expressing TCR highly could be over-represented by cDNA sequencing.

Germline CDR1 SGHDN, CDR2 FVKESK. The CDR3 runs to 15 residues. J gave up 12 bases and V 5 bases, and 9 bases lay outside the gene matches. To note about this clone: Antigen unknown.

The whole isolated RNA underwent reverse transcription, so sequencing captured expressed TCRB transcripts. Measured with immunoSEQ multiplex PCR; TCRdb has only the in-frame clones, and not every one. The data contain about 700,000 clones, roughly an eighth of them singletons. In total, each donor contributed a single heparinised blood draw that averaged around 100 mL. The genes are TRBV14 and TRBJ2-1; 14 bases line up with TRBD2. Sequencing input: naive CD4+ T cells from blood. The sequence was collected from a man between 18 and 35 years old with type 1 diabetes. CDR3 region: CASSSPGLAGDRQFF. Written as DNA, the CDR3 is TGTGCCAGCAGCTCCCCGGGACTAGCGGGAGATCGGCAGTTCTTC.